A selection of T cell receptor beta chains follows, all from one sample in a study of T cells after yellow fever vaccination. Via MiXCR, TCRdb re-called the 5' RACE reads, giving one row per CDR3 protein. The top ten clones hold about a sixth of a sample with about 340,000 distinct CDR3 sequences, 8.5% to 10% of them seen once. This specimen was PBMCs, taken on the day of the first yellow fever vaccination. The receptors shown here come from a man younger than 30 who received the YFV17D yellow fever vaccine. Each CDR3 is given with its conserved first and last residue. D genes are given only for firm matches. Not all rows give a size; the values are once, few, many and, for expanded clones, a class.

>few|TRBD1|TRBJ2-7|TRBV7-3
TGTGCCAGCAGCTCGGACAGGGACCACGAGCAGTACTTC
CASSSDRDHEQYF
>few|TRBD2|TRBJ2-3|TRBV15
TGTGCCACCGGCCCTAGCGGGGGTATAGTAGATACGCAGTATTTT
CATGPSGGIVDTQYF
>few|-|TRBJ2-5|TRBV7-8
TGTGCCAGCACCAAAGGAAGGGTGGAGACCCAGTACTTC
CASTKGRVETQYF
>-|-|TRBJ1-2|TRBV18
TGTGCCAGCTCACCTGGTTTATCGACAGCTCTTTACTATGGCTACACCTTC
CASSPGLSTALYYGYTF
>many|-|TRBJ1-6|TRBV7-9
TGTGCCAGCAGCTTAGATTCACCCCTCCACTTT
CASSLDSPLHF
>-|-|TRBJ2-2|TRBV29-1
TGCAGCGTTGTGGCAGCGAACACCGGGGAGCTGTTTTTT
CSVVAANTGELFF
>few|-|TRBJ1-1|TRBV6-5
TGTGCCAGCAGTTTAGGGATCGGCACTGAAGCTTTCTTT
CASSLGIGTEAFF
>medium-sized|-|TRBJ1-4|TRBV10-3
TGTGCCATCAGTGAGTCGACGCGGCACCCGTGGATTGAAAAACTGTTTTTT
CAISESTRHPWIEKLFF
>few|-|TRBJ2-7|TRBV12-3/TRBV12-4
TGTGCCGCATACCGGGCGCCCTCCTACGAGCAGTACTTC
CAAYRAPSYEQYF
>few|-|TRBJ1-4|TRBV5-1
TGCGCCAGCCGGACAGCACGAGTTGAAAAACTGTTTTTT
CASRTARVEKLFF
>many|TRBD2|TRBJ2-5|TRBV12-3/TRBV12-4
TGTGCCAGCAGTCCCACTGGCGGGGGTGACCCGGAGACCCAGTACTTC
CASSPTGGGDPETQYF
>-|-|TRBJ1-2|TRBV28
TGTGCCAGCAGTTACGAAGGGGGAGGCTATGGCTACACCTTC
CASSYEGGGYGYTF
>few|TRBD1|TRBJ2-1|TRBV5-6
TGTGCCAGCAGCCCCGGGACAGGGGGGCGGCGGCAGTTCTTC
CASSPGTGGRRQFF
>-|-|TRBJ2-2|TRBV5-6
TGTGCCAGCAGCTTGGCGACTAGTAGTGTCACCGGGGAGCTGTTTTTT
CASSLATSSVTGELFF
>few|TRBD1|TRBJ1-1|TRBV12-3/TRBV12-4
TGTGCCAGCAGCAAAACCGGGACAGGGGGCTTTGAAGCTTTCTTT
CASSKTGTGGFEAFF
>-|-|TRBJ2-5|TRBV20-1
TGCAGTGCTAGAGTTCTCCAAGAGACCCAGTACTTC
CSARVLQETQYF
>-|-|TRBJ1-1|TRBV7-6
TGTGCCAGCAGCCCCCCCGACGGGACCAACACTGAAGCTTTCTTT
CASSPPDGTNTEAFF
>-|-|TRBJ2-3|TRBV29-1
TGCAGCGGCGGACCGTGGACCTCCTCGGGTAGCACAGATACGCAGTATTTT
CSGGPWTSSGSTDTQYF
>few|-|TRBJ2-2|TRBV7-9
TGTGCCAGCAGCGCAGCGCGACAGCTAGCGAACACCGGGGAGCTGTTTTTT
CASSAARQLANTGELFF
>-|-|TRBJ1-2|TRBV20-1
TGCAGTGCTAGAGATCAGGCGGACTATGGCTACACCTTC
CSARDQADYGYTF
>many|-|TRBJ2-2|TRBV25-1
TGTGCCAGCAGTGAATCTGGGGGCGGGGAGCTGTTTTTT
CASSESGGGELFF
>few|-|TRBJ1-5|TRBV5-5
TGTGCCAGCAGCCCCGCGGCGCCGGTAAATCAGCCCCAGCATTTT
CASSPAAPVNQPQHF
>many|-|TRBJ2-5|TRBV24-1
TGTGCCACCAGTGACTCCGGCCCCTTCGGGGAGACCCAGTACTTC
CATSDSGPFGETQYF
>-|-|TRBJ1-1|TRBV20-1
TGCTGTGCTAGATACCTAAGACAGTCGATGAACACTGAAGCTTTCTTT
CCARYLRQSMNTEAFF
>few|TRBD1|TRBJ2-7|TRBV4-3
TGCGCCAGCAGCCAATCTTTGACAGGGGGGGGCGAGCAGTACTTC
CASSQSLTGGGEQYF
>few|-|TRBJ1-4|TRBV5-1
TGCGCCAGCAGCCCGCTGGGGGTGGCTAATGAAAAACTGTTTTTT
CASSPLGVANEKLFF
>-|TRBD1|TRBJ1-2|TRBV12-3/TRBV12-4
TGTGCCAGCAGTATCAGGACAGGGGGCGGCTATGGCTACACCTTC
CASSIRTGGGYGYTF
>few|-|TRBJ1-6|TRBV23-1
TGCGCCAGCAGTCTCCGGTTGACCGCCTATAATTCACCCCTCCACTTT
CASSLRLTAYNSPLHF
>few|TRBD2|TRBJ2-1|TRBV15
TGTGCCACCAGCCCGTTAGCGGGGGAGGGTAATGAGCAGTTCTTC
CATSPLAGEGNEQFF
>few|-|TRBJ2-7|TRBV20-1
TGCAGTGCTAGAGATCGTACAGGGTTCGACGAGCAGTACTTC
CSARDRTGFDEQYF
>few|-|TRBJ1-1|TRBV7-9
TGTGCCAGCAGCTCCGACCCAGGGCGAGCTTTCTTT
CASSSDPGRAFF
>-|-|TRBJ2-5|TRBV28
TGTGCCAGCAGTCCCCCCCCTAGATTCATCCAAGAGACCCAGTACTTC
CASSPPPRFIQETQYF
>few|-|TRBJ2-4|TRBV4-3
TGCGCCAGCAGCCAGGGGGGGGGGCGAGGGCCAAGGAACATTCAGTACTTC
CASSQGGGRGPRNIQYF
>-|TRBD2|TRBJ2-1|TRBV18
TGTGCCAGCTCACCCGGGACTAGCGGAGCCTCCTACAATGAGCAGTTCTTC
CASSPGTSGASYNEQFF
>-|TRBD1|TRBJ2-5|TRBV7-2
TGTGCCAGCGGCCGACAGGGAGTGGAGACCCAGTACTTC
CASGRQGVETQYF
>-|-|TRBJ1-6|TRBV6-2/TRBV6-3
TGTGCCAGCAGGGGTCCGTGGACAGCAGGGTTATCCTATAATTCACCCCTCCACTTT
CASRGPWTAGLSYNSPLHF
>-|-|TRBJ1-4|TRBV6-2/TRBV6-3
TGTGCCAGCAGTTACGACGGTCCTTGGGAAAAACTGTTTTTT
CASSYDGPWEKLFF
>once|-|TRBJ2-7|TRBV18
TGTGCCAGCGGGACGGAGACCTACGAGCAGTACTTC
CASGTETYEQYF
>few|TRBD2|TRBJ2-4|TRBV5-6
TGTGCCAGCAGCTTACGGGGGGGGGACATTCAGTACTTC
CASSLRGGDIQYF
>few|-|TRBJ2-3|TRBV3-1
TGTGCCAGCAGCCAAGGGGGGGCCCATGGTACGCAGTATTTT
CASSQGGAHGTQYF
>few|-|TRBJ1-1|TRBV25-1
TGTGCCACCCAGGGTCAGATATACACTGAAGCTTTCTTT
CATQGQIYTEAFF
>few|-|TRBJ1-1|TRBV19
TGTGCCAGTATCCTCGGGGGGCATTCGAACACTGAAGCTTTCTTT
CASILGGHSNTEAFF
>many|-|TRBJ1-1|TRBV5-1
TGCGCCAGCAGCTTGGATCAGGACGTAGCTTTCTTT
CASSLDQDVAFF
>few|-|TRBJ1-6|TRBV7-9
TGTGCCAGCAGCTTAGAGCTAGGACCCCTCCACTTT
CASSLELGPLHF
>-|-|TRBJ1-1|TRBV27
TGTGCCAGCAGAGCCCAGGGCCCAGCTGAAGCTTTCTTT
CASRAQGPAEAFF
>-|-|TRBJ2-7|TRBV5-4
TGTGCCAGCAGCTTGGCCATGGCAGTTGCCACCTACGAGCAGTACTTC
CASSLAMAVATYEQYF
>-|TRBD1|TRBJ1-1|TRBV10-3
TGTGCCATCACCCTAGGGACAGGGGAAAACACTGAAGCTTTCTTT
CAITLGTGENTEAFF
>-|TRBD1|TRBJ2-3|TRBV6-1
TGTGCCAGCAGTGAAAGACAGGGACCGTCCACAGATACGCAGTATTTT
CASSERQGPSTDTQYF
>many|-|TRBJ2-4|TRBV14
TGTGCCAGCAGCCAAGATCGGGCAGGCCGTCAGTACTTC
CASSQDRAGRQYF
>many|-|TRBJ1-2|TRBV20-1
TGCAGTGCTAGAGGCAGGTTATATGGCTACACCTTC
CSARGRLYGYTF
>few|TRBD2|TRBJ2-2|TRBV5-6
TGTGCCAGCAGCTCCCTTAGAGGACTAGCCCAACCCGGGGAGCTGTTTTTT
CASSSLRGLAQPGELFF
>-|-|TRBJ2-1|TRBV15
TGTGCCACCAGCAGAGAGCTAAGGGGGGCAGGACACAATGAGCAGTTCTTC
CATSRELRGAGHNEQFF
>few|-|TRBJ1-3|TRBV6-5
TGTGCCAGCTCGTTACAGGGTCACTCTGGAAACACCATATATTTT
CASSLQGHSGNTIYF
>-|-|TRBJ2-3|TRBV5-4
TGTGCCAGCAGCTTGTTCGGGATCGGGGCAGGGTTTAGCACAGATACGCAGTATTTT
CASSLFGIGAGFSTDTQYF
>many|TRBD2|TRBJ2-1|TRBV7-2
TGTGCCAGCAGCCTAGAACTAGCGGGGTACAATGAGCAGTTCTTC
CASSLELAGYNEQFF
>many|TRBD1|TRBJ2-1|TRBV5-1
TGCGCCAGCAGCACAGGACAGGGATCAAGCTCCTACAATGAGCAGTTCTTC
CASSTGQGSSSYNEQFF